Listed below are T cell receptor beta chains from one sample, sequenced in a study of blood T cells in healthy people across ages. MiXCR, applied by TCRdb to the 5' RACE reads, yields one record per CDR3 protein. Found here are 270,000 or so distinct CDR3 sequences, 25% to 30% of them singletons; the top ten hold approximately 29%. Sequencing used blood. Receptors were obtained from a woman between 65 and 79 years old in good health. Both conserved end residues are part of each CDR3. A D gene is named only where the DNA matches it firmly.

D: NA; J: TRBJ1-5; V: TRBV3-1; CDR3: CASSADGYSNQPQHF
D: NA; J: TRBJ1-4; V: TRBV7-8; CDR3: CASSAGTGQDWNEKLFF
D: NA; J: TRBJ2-5; V: TRBV21-1; CDR3: CASSKPINCPGQGILETQYF
D: NA; J: TRBJ1-3; V: TRBV18; CDR3: CASSPLDYSGNTIYF
D: TRBD2; J: TRBJ2-1; V: TRBV18; CDR3: CASSYGLADYNEQFF
D: NA; J: TRBJ1-4; V: TRBV28; CDR3: CASSLGSGVWSEKLFF
D: TRBD1; J: TRBJ1-5; V: TRBV29-1; CDR3: CSVRLTGDQPQHF
D: TRBD1; J: TRBJ1-5; V: TRBV7-9; CDR3: CASSLGAGGPSGGQPQHF
D: NA; J: TRBJ2-1; V: TRBV3-1; CDR3: CASSQELAADNEQFF
D: TRBD1; J: TRBJ2-7; V: TRBV20-1; CDR3: CSARAGTGGSYEQYF
D: NA; J: TRBJ2-3; V: TRBV3-1; CDR3: CASSYQDGGTDTQYF
D: TRBD1; J: NA; V: TRBV5-1; CDR3: CASSLTGVETQYF